This T cell receptor (beta chain) comes out of a study of identical twins. Study results and limitations: In drawing conclusions, the study used cross-sectional statistical analysis and did not follow the same donors.

Regarding this clonotype: Its target is unknown.

Unique molecular identifiers were present on the cDNA, and a universal primer site came from template switching. From the 5' RACE reads, TCRdb called clonotypes with MiXCR, one entry per CDR3 protein. The sample consists of 690,000 or so distinct CDR3 sequences, approximately 9% of them appearing once. Germline CDR1 SGHRS, CDR2 YFSETQ. The junction had 9 bases not matched to a gene; V was cut back by 5 bases and J by 7 bases. The CDR3 covers 15 residues. Separately, the same data were catalogued under a study of yellow fever vaccine responses in identical twins. That paper states: It has been reported that, in twins, the vaccine T cell response seemed partly convergent and partly personalized.

The sequence was collected from a woman aged 18-29 years in good health. What was sequenced was PBMCs. The chain combines TRBV5-1 with TRBJ2-1; the match to TRBD2 covers 10 bases. The CDR3 here is CASRGVERGGNEQFF. The CDR3 DNA reads TGCGCCAGCAGGGGCGTGGAGCGGGGGGGGAATGAGCAGTTCTTC.